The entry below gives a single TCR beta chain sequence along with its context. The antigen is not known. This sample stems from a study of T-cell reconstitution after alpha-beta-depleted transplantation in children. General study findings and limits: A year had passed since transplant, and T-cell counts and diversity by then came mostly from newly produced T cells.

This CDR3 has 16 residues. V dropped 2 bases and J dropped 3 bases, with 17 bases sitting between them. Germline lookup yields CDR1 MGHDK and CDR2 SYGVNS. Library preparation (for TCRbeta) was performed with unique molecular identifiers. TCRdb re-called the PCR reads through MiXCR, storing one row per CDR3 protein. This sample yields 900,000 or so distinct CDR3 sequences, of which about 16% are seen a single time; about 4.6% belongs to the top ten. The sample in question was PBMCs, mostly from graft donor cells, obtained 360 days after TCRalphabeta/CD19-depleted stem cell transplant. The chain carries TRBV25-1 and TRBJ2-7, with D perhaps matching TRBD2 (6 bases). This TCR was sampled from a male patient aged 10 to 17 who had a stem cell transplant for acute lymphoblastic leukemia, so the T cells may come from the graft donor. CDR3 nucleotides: TGTGCCAGCAGTGAAGGGGGGAAACAGAAGGGCTACGAGCAGTACTTC. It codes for CASSEGGKQKGYEQYF.